This T cell receptor (beta chain) is drawn from a study of cytomegalovirus exposure and HLA in healthy donors. Study details: Of the donors genotyped, a few hundred in all, around 76% fell in the Caucasian-associated ancestry cluster.

Researchers ran the PCR with 60 Vbeta and 13 Jbeta primers. The protocol was immunoSEQ multiplex PCR, while the TCRdb copy is restricted to in-frame clones and leaves out a portion. This listing includes under 95,000 clones. Turning to this clone: As yet, its antigen is unknown.

The CDR3 runs 17 residues. The V gene lost 0 bases and the J gene lost 14 bases, with 23 bases spanning the gap. Germline V gene lookup returns CDR1 SEHNR and CDR2 FQNEAQ (reference sequence). Points from the study as a whole: In terms of immune exposure information, only CMV serostatus was available. The study carried out a later analysis of TCR beta sequences. It associated approximately 16,000 of them with specific HLA alleles at a false discovery rate of 0.05.

Sequenced material: PBMCs. The chain carries TRBV7-9 and TRBJ1-6; tentatively, D is TRBD1 (5 bases). This TCR was recovered from a female donor in good health and CMV-seropositive. The chain's CDR3 is CASSLAGRARSDLSLHF. CDR3 coding DNA: TGTGCCAGCAGCTTAGCAGGCAGGGCCCGATCGGATTTATCCCTCCACTTT.